This T cell receptor beta chain was recorded in a study of T-cell memory formation after mild COVID-19. This clonotype was observed a handful of times. The CDR3 is made up of 15 amino acids. The germline V and J ends were trimmed by 0 bases and 1 base, with 10 bases remaining between them. Germline V CDR1 and CDR2: LGHNA, YSLEER. TCRdb recomputed calls from the 5' RACE reads with MiXCR, one row per CDR3 protein. The table shows approximately 570,000 distinct CDR3 sequences, with about a sixth occurring only once. V gene TRBV4-3 combines with J gene TRBJ2-7, with D perhaps matching TRBD1 (5 bases). The sequence was collected from an adult woman who had mild COVID-19 (a few samples of this study predate the infection). Cell type and time point are not known. Source material: PBMCs or a T cell subset sorted from them (not recorded which). The CDR3 nucleotides are TGCGCCAGCAGCCAAGACAGGGAAGAATCCTACGAGCAGTACTTC. Amino acid sequence: CASSQDREESYEQYF.